This T cell receptor beta chain was observed in a study of Graves' ophthalmopathy and Graves' hyperthyroidism. Many counts were recorded for this clonotype. What it binds is unknown. It was on clinical symptoms, serum thyroxine, TRAb, thyroid ultrasound and orbital computed tomography that diagnosis relied. The authors used Ficoll-Paque density gradient centrifugation to separate PBMCs. The input was about 10 ml of fresh peripheral blood. Study-level findings and limits: Prediction of ophthalmopathy progression reached roughly 68% sensitivity and about 72% specificity. The majority of expanded thyroid clonotypes above 0.001 frequency also occurred in blood.

As the template, RNA transcripts were used to amplify TCR beta CDR3 regions. The library came from an HTBI-primed first-round RT-PCR and a second-round multiplex PCR. TCRdb independently ran MiXCR on the multiplex PCR reads; one entry per CDR3 protein. Of approximately 480,000 distinct CDR3 sequences listed, around 14% are singletons. Germline loops: CDR1 KGHDR, CDR2 SFDVKD. This CDR3 contains 13 residues. The V end was cut by 8 bases, the J end by 10 bases, with 19 bases between. The V gene is TRBV24-1, the J gene TRBJ1-1; no clear D. The receptor was isolated from a woman aged 30 to 39 with Graves' ophthalmopathy. Sequenced sample: blood. The CDR3 loop is CATIVGQWVLAFF. CDR3 nucleotides: TGTGCCACCATTGTAGGGCAGTGGGTATTAGCTTTCTTT.